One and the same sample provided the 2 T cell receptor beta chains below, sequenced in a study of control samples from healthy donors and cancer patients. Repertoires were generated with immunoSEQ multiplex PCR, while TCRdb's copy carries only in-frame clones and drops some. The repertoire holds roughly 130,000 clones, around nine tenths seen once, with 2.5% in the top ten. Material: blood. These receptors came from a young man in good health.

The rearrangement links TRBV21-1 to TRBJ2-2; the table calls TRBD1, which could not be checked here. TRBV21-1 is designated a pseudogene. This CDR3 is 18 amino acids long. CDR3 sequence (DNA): TGTGCCAGCAGCCCCAAAGACGACAGGCCTGCGAACACCGGGGAGCTGTTTTTT. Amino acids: CASSPKDDRPANTGELFF.

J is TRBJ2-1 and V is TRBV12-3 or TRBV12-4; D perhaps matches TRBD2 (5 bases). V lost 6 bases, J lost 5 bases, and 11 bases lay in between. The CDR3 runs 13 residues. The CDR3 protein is CASSKRLNNEQFF. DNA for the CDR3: TGTGCCAGCAGCAAGAGACTAAACAATGAGCAGTTCTTC.